One sample yielded the 5 T cell receptor beta chains listed below, sequenced in a study of shared clonotypes between healthy human individuals. Libraries were prepared by immunoSEQ multiplex PCR; TCRdb keeps only in-frame clonotypes and omits some of them. In the table there are 1.6 million or so clones, approximately 97% of which are singletons. Sequences were obtained from naive CD4+ T cells sorted from blood. Subset in this sample: CD45RA+ positively selected. The receptors stem from a man younger than 40 in good health.

This clone was recorded only once. This chain uses TRBV28 with TRBJ2-7, with D maybe TRBD1 (5 bases). V was pared by 6 bases and J by 3 bases, with 9 bases between. Germline V CDR1 and CDR2: MDHEN, SYDVKM. The CDR3 covers 12 residues. The CDR3 sequence is CASRQQVYEQYF. The CDR3 DNA is TGTGCCAGCAGGCAACAGGTCTACGAGCAGTACTTC.

This chain uses TRBV10-2 with TRBJ2-6; D gene unclear. Germline V gene lookup returns CDR1 WSHSY and CDR2 SAAADI. The CDR3 totals 13 residues. The ends were cut back, 4 bases at V and 2 bases at J, with 3 bases in the middle. CDR3: CASSVAGANVLTF. The CDR3 DNA follows: TGCGCCAGCAGTGTGGCTGGGGCCAACGTCCTGACTTTC.

V gene TRBV29-1 combines with J gene TRBJ2-5; D not resolved. The CDR3 length is 13 residues. In germline, CDR1 is SQVTM, CDR2 ANQGSEA. V lost 0 bases and J 2 bases, leaving 7 bases between the germline ends. CDR3 bases: TGCAGCGTTGAAGAGCCAAAACAAGAGACCCAGTACTTC. This sequence encodes CSVEEPKQETQYF.

This clone was seen just once. This chain uses TRBV7-2 with TRBJ2-7, with D possibly TRBD1 on 5 matching bases. V was trimmed by 1 base and J by 2 bases, leaving 18 bases between them. Germline V CDR1 and CDR2: SGHTA, FQGNSA. The CDR3 sequence is 17 residues long. CDR3 region: CASSLVPQGRLAYEQYF. DNA for the CDR3: TGTGCCAGCAGCTTAGTCCCCCAGGGCAGGCTGGCCTACGAGCAGTACTTC.

V is TRBV28 and J is TRBJ2-1, with D unresolved. In germline, CDR1 is MDHEN, CDR2 SYDVKM. V dropped 6 bases and J dropped 5 bases, with 17 bases sitting between them. This CDR3 contains 15 residues. The CDR3 region has the DNA TGTGCCAGCAGCCCCGGAGTAGCAAGGGACAATGAGCAGTTCTTC. Translated: CASSPGVARDNEQFF.